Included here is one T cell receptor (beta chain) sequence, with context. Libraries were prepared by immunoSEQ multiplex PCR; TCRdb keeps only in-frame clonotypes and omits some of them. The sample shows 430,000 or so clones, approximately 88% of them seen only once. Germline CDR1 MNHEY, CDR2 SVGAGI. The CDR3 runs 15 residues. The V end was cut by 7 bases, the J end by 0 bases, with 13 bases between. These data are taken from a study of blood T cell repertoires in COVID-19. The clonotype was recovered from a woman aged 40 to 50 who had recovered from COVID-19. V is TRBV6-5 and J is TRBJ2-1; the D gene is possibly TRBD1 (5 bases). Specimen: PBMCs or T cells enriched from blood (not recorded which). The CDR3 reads CASTLQESSYNEQFF. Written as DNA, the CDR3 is TGTGCCAGCACCCTACAGGAGAGCTCCTACAATGAGCAGTTCTTC.